The entry below gives a single TCR beta chain sequence along with its context. Time point noted: patch test 1, 2 weeks after DPC sensitization. Sample treatment: therapeutic diphenylcyclopropenone sensitization with weekly scalp DPC. The study drew its donors from alopecia patients who were 18 to 70 years old and suitable for DPC. Germline V CDR1 and CDR2: LGHNA, YSLEER. CDR3 length: 14 residues. V lost 2 bases and J 0 bases, leaving 5 bases between the germline ends. This specimen belongs to a study of human T cells and chemical hapten exposure. TCRdb analysed the RACE reads with MiXCR anew, one entry per CDR3 protein. The table has some 87,000 distinct CDR3 sequences, about 9.3% seen once.

The sample was whole blood, taken in connection with sensitization to the hapten diphenylcyclopropenone (DPC). This TCR was recovered from a woman between 45 and 65 years old with alopecia areata. Some clones in this sample may be carry-over from other donors' samples. The chain carries TRBV4-3 and TRBJ2-1; D gene ambiguous. Here the CDR3 DNA reads TGCGCCAGCAGCCAACTAAGCTCCTACAATGAGCAGTTCTTC. It is translated as CASSQLSSYNEQFF.